The 11 T cell receptor beta chains listed next were all sequenced from one sample in a study of cytomegalovirus exposure and HLA in healthy donors. In the PCR, 60 Vbeta and 13 Jbeta primers were used. Libraries were prepared by immunoSEQ multiplex PCR; TCRdb keeps only in-frame clonotypes and omits some of them. The repertoire holds about 190,000 clones, with roughly 80% as singletons. The sequencing input was PBMCs. The receptor set was obtained from a woman aged 25 to 39 in good health and CMV-seropositive.

Regarding this clone: The junction departs from the called germline gene at one end, perhaps through a read error. The chain combines TRBV7-9 with TRBJ2-7; 9 bases are shared with TRBD2. CDR3 length: 16 residues. CDR1 and CDR2 from the germline V gene are SEHNR and FQNEAQ (reference sequence). The CDR3 loop reads CSSTQRGEPTGREQYF. The CDR3 DNA reads as TGTTCCAGCACCCAGCGGGGGGAACCGACAGGGCGAGAGCAGTACTTC.

The chain recombines TRBV6-1 with TRBJ1-1; 7 positions match TRBD1. Unmatched junction bases numbered 10, after V lost 7 bases and J lost 5 bases. The CDR3 has 14 residues. Germline values: CDR1 MNHNS, CDR2 SASEGT. CDR3 DNA sequence: TGTGCCAGCATTTCGAAGGGGGCGCGGACTGAAGCTTTCTTT. This translates into CASISKGARTEAFF.

This rearrangement joins TRBV27 to TRBJ2-3; D possibly corresponds to TRBD2 (5 bases). The V gene lost 4 bases and the J gene lost 1 base, with 12 bases spanning the gap. The CDR3 has 15 residues. Germline values: CDR1 MNHEY, CDR2 SMNVEV (reference sequence). The CDR3 nucleotides read TGTGCCAGCAGTTCCTTACCCGGGGGCACAGATACGCAGTATTTT. Its protein is CASSSLPGGTDTQYF.

Of note for this clone: Other DNA sequences in this sample translate to the same CDR3. The chain employs TRBV27 and TRBJ2-1; D unclear. Trimming stripped 5 bases from V and 0 bases from J, with 5 bases between. The CDR3 covers 13 residues. Per germline, CDR1 MNHEY and CDR2 SMNVEV (reference sequence). The CDR3 bases are TGTGCCAGCAGTCTCAGCTCCTACAATGAGCAGTTCTTC. Encoded protein: CASSLSSYNEQFF.

This chain joins TRBV28 and TRBJ2-7, with 8 bases fitting TRBD1. In germline, CDR1 is MDHEN, CDR2 SYDVKM. The junction had 15 bases not matched to a gene; V was cut back by 5 bases and J by 6 bases. The CDR3 extends over 16 amino acids. The CDR3 reads CASSAHAGTGSVEQYF. In DNA form, the CDR3 reads TGTGCCAGCAGTGCCCACGCCGGGACAGGCTCTGTCGAGCAGTACTTC.

This chain uses TRBV10-1 with TRBJ2-3, with a tentative D call TRBD2 (6 bases). The CDR3 is 14 amino acids. Germline V gives CDR1 WNHNN, CDR2 SYGVQD (reference sequence). Trimming removed 0 bases from V and 4 bases from J, with 8 bases in between. This CDR3 reads CASSESAGPDTQYF. The CDR3 nucleotides read TGCGCCAGCAGTGAGTCGGCGGGGCCAGATACGCAGTATTTT.

The chain joins TRBV5-1 to TRBJ2-7, with 7 bases identical to TRBD1. The V and J ends lost 4 bases and 7 bases, in that order; junction bases with no gene match: 5. CDR1 is SGHRS and CDR2 is YFSETQ in the germline V gene. The CDR3 extends over 12 amino acids. The CDR3 DNA is TGCGCCAGCAGCATTCCAGGGGGAGAGCAGTACTTC. Its translation is CASSIPGGEQYF.

The J gene is TRBJ1-2, the V gene TRBV19, with D perhaps TRBD1 (5 bases). Germline CDR1 is LNHDA and CDR2 is SQIVND (reference sequence). This CDR3 contains 14 residues. V was clipped by 3 bases and J by 3 bases, with 11 bases between them. The CDR3 nucleotides read TGTGCCAGTAGTATCGGCAGGGCGGACTATGGCTACACCTTC. The encoded protein is CASSIGRADYGYTF. The complete variable domain, with remaining parts taken from reference TRBV19 and TRBJ1-2, reads DGGITQSPKYLFRKEGQNVTLSCEQNLNHDAMYWYRQDPGQGLRLIYYSQIVNDFQKGDIAEGYSVSREKKESFPLTVTSAQKNPTAFYLCASSIGRADYGYTFGSGTRLTVV.

The chain couples TRBV28 to TRBJ1-2; weak D call: TRBD1 (6 bases). CDR3 length: 13 amino acids. Trimming cost V 7 bases and J 8 bases, with 17 bases left between them. CDR1 is MDHEN and CDR2 is SYDVKM in the germline V gene. For the CDR3, the DNA is TGTGCCAGCAACACGGACAGACCCTGGGGCTACACCTTC. Translation gives CASNTDRPWGYTF.

The rearrangement links TRBV5-6 to TRBJ2-1; 7 positions match TRBD1. Germline trimming cut 1 base from V and 4 bases from J; bases unmatched to any gene: 2. CDR1 is SGHDT and CDR2 is YYEEEE in the germline V gene. This CDR3 spans 14 amino acids. CDR3 coding DNA: TGTGCCAGCAGCTTGTGGGACAGATACAATGAGCAGTTCTTC. Amino acid sequence: CASSLWDRYNEQFF.

The V call is TRBV27, the J call TRBJ2-5; D ambiguous. The closer fit of TRBJ2-7 to the DNA end suggests the J call may be wrong. CDR1 and CDR2 from the germline V gene are MNHEY and SMNVEV (reference sequence). The CDR3 runs 13 residues. The DNA for the CDR3 is TGTGCCAGCAGTTTTGGAACAAACTACGAGCAGTACTTC. This codes for CASSFGTNYEQYF.